This is a list of T cell receptor beta chains from one sample in a study of siplizumab effects on memory and regulatory T cells. Sequencing was performed with immunoSEQ multiplex PCR; in TCRdb, only in-frame clones are kept and a portion is missing. This table has roughly 40,000 clones, around 92% appearing once. The specimen was naive CD4+ T cells sorted from blood. The source of these receptors is a human donor in good health. The CDR3 runs from the conserved cysteine through the conserved F or W. The order of the fields is V gene, D gene, CDR3 length, clone size, J gene, CDR3 protein, CDR3 DNA. A D gene is named only where the DNA matches it firmly. Where a row states a size, it is once, few, many or the class of an expanded clone; other rows omit it.

>TRBV6-6|-|14|-|TRBJ1-6
CASSQLMRDSPLHF
TGTGCCAGCAGTCAACTCATGAGGGATTCACCCCTCCACTTT
>TRBV27|-|14|-|TRBJ2-3
CASSFLKSTDTQYF
TGTGCCAGCAGTTTCTTAAAAAGCACAGATACGCAGTATTTT
>TRBV5-1|TRBD1|15|-|TRBJ1-1
CASSFPMTGGTEAFF
TGCGCCAGCAGCTTCCCGATGACAGGGGGGACTGAAGCTTTCTTT
>TRBV6-1|TRBD1|13|few|TRBJ1-1
CASSVTTGAEAFF
TGTGCCAGCAGTGTGACGACAGGGGCGGAAGCTTTCTTT
>TRBV6-6|-|15|-|TRBJ1-4
CASSPYSSTNEKLFF
TGTGCCAGCAGCCCCTACTCCTCAACTAATGAAAAACTGTTTTTT
>TRBV2|-|13|-|TRBJ1-2
CASSDGGLYGYTF
TGTGCCAGCAGCGACGGGGGACTCTATGGCTACACCTTC
>TRBV5-5|TRBD1|14|few|TRBJ1-3
CASSQTGTGNTIYF
TGTGCCAGCAGCCAGACAGGGACTGGAAACACCATATATTTT
>TRBV6-1|TRBD1|15|-|TRBJ2-7
CASRAPGQGSYEQYF
TGTGCCAGCAGGGCACCGGGACAGGGCTCCTACGAGCAGTACTTC
>TRBV6-4|TRBD1|15|-|TRBJ1-1
CASSDSTGGNTEAFF
TGTGCCAGCAGTGATTCGACAGGGGGGAACACTGAAGCTTTCTTT
>TRBV9|-|15|-|TRBJ1-5
CASSVEGSRNQPQHF
TGTGCCAGCAGCGTAGAGGGCAGCCGCAATCAGCCCCAGCATTTT
>TRBV6-1|-|15|-|TRBJ1-5
CASSEADQGYQPQHF
TGTGCCAGCAGTGAAGCGGACCAGGGTTATCAGCCCCAGCATTTT
>TRBV4-2|-|14|-|TRBJ2-2
CASSQEPGAGELFF
TGTGCCAGCAGCCAAGAACCGGGGGCCGGGGAGCTGTTTTTT
>TRBV29-1|-|14|-|TRBJ2-2
CSVAGQINTGELFF
TGCAGCGTTGCTGGGCAGATTAACACCGGGGAGCTGTTTTTT
>TRBV9|TRBD2|17|-|TRBJ2-3
CASSVRSSGGVADTQYF
TGTGCCAGCAGCGTACGGTCTAGCGGGGGCGTGGCGGATACGCAGTATTTT
>TRBV5-4|-|15|-|TRBJ1-6
CASSLAGTPNSPLHF
TGTGCCAGCAGCTTGGCAGGGACGCCCAATTCACCCCTCCACTTT
>TRBV6-4|-|15|-|TRBJ2-2
CASKAGTANTGELFF
TGTGCCAGCAAGGCGGGGACAGCGAACACCGGGGAGCTGTTTTTT
>TRBV6-7|-|15|-|TRBJ2-5
CASSSKDSEEETQYF
TGTGCCAGCAGTAGTAAGGACAGCGAGGAAGAGACCCAGTACTTC
>TRBV2|TRBD1|15|-|TRBJ2-7
CASSEARQGVYEQYF
TGTGCCAGCAGTGAAGCGAGACAGGGGGTGTACGAGCAGTACTTC
>TRBV30|-|11|-|TRBJ1-4
CAWSVLEKLFF
TGTGCCTGGAGTGTACTAGAAAAACTGTTTTTT
>TRBV6-5|TRBD2|14|-|TRBJ2-1
CASRTSGAGNEQFF
TGTGCCAGCAGAACTAGCGGGGCAGGGAATGAGCAGTTCTTC
>TRBV2|TRBD1|12|-|TRBJ1-4
CAAGTEDEKLFF
TGTGCCGCCGGGACAGAAGATGAAAAACTGTTTTTT
>TRBV12-5|TRBD1|16|-|TRBJ2-7
CASGLASAGGLHEQYF
TGTGCTAGTGGTTTGGCCTCGGCAGGGGGCTTGCACGAGCAGTACTTC
>TRBV30|-|12|few|TRBJ2-7
CACSRASYEQYF
TGTGCCTGTTCCAGGGCTTCCTACGAGCAGTACTTC
>TRBV19|-|14|-|TRBJ2-7
CASRKQGTTYEQYF
TGTGCCAGTCGTAAACAGGGAACGACCTACGAGCAGTACTTC
>TRBV5-1|-|17|-|TRBJ2-2
CASSPEFLSGITGELFF
TGCGCCAGCAGCCCGGAATTCCTTAGCGGAATCACCGGGGAGCTGTTTTTT
>TRBV9|-|15|-|TRBJ2-6
CASSVGGPGANVLTF
TGTGCCAGCAGCGTGGGCGGACCTGGGGCCAACGTCCTGACTTTC
>TRBV27|-|20|once|TRBJ2-1
CASSLPSALSQGYEVNEQFF
TGTGCCAGCAGTTTACCCTCAGCCCTATCACAGGGTTACGAGGTCAATGAGCAGTTCTTC
>TRBV5-5|TRBD1|15|-|TRBJ2-7
CASSFEAGGPYEQYF
TGTGCCAGCAGCTTCGAGGCAGGGGGCCCCTACGAGCAGTACTTC
>TRBV7-3|-|14|-|TRBJ2-7
CASSFGVGSDEQYF
TGTGCCAGCAGCTTCGGGGTGGGGTCCGACGAGCAGTACTTC
>TRBV10-3|-|15|-|TRBJ1-1
CAISPRGDSNTEAFF
TGTGCCATCAGTCCCCGGGGGGACTCGAACACTGAAGCTTTCTTT
>TRBV6-1|TRBD1|17|once|TRBJ1-5
CASSERHGTGRNHPQHF
TGTGCCAGCAGTGAACGTCATGGGACAGGGAGAAATCACCCCCAGCATTTT
>TRBV15|-|14|-|TRBJ2-5
CATSPRDAKETQYF
TGTGCCACCAGCCCGCGGGACGCTAAAGAGACCCAGTACTTC
>TRBV6-4|-|14|-|TRBJ2-1
CASSAGGLDNEQFF
TGTGCCAGCAGTGCGGGGGGCCTCGACAATGAGCAGTTCTTC
>TRBV2|TRBD2|12|-|TRBJ2-1
CAGLADYNEQFF
TGTGCTGGACTAGCAGATTACAATGAGCAGTTCTTC
>TRBV10-1|TRBD1|14|-|TRBJ2-7
CASSGTGSSYEQYF
TGCGCCAGCAGCGGGACAGGGAGTTCCTACGAGCAGTACTTC
>TRBV4-1|TRBD1|20|-|TRBJ1-3
CASSDPRRTSTGAIGNTIYF
TGCGCCAGCAGTGATCCGAGGAGGACTTCAACAGGGGCGATTGGAAACACCATATATTTT
>TRBV18|TRBD2|13|-|TRBJ2-7
CASSPPGGGEQYF
TGTGCCAGCTCACCCCCGGGAGGGGGCGAGCAGTACTTC
>TRBV7-3|TRBD2|14|-|TRBJ2-1
CASSLMGTTNEQFF
TGTGCCAGCAGCTTAATGGGGACTACTAATGAGCAGTTCTTC
>TRBV6-5|TRBD1|15|-|TRBJ2-7
CASSYSKQGEYEQYF
TGTGCCAGCAGTTACTCAAAACAGGGGGAATACGAGCAGTACTTC
>TRBV13|-|14|-|TRBJ1-5
CASSFGSSNQPQHF
TGTGCCAGCAGCTTCGGAAGTAGCAATCAGCCCCAGCATTTT
>TRBV5-1|TRBD2|16|-|TRBJ2-2
CASSLGLAGPTGELFF
TGCGCCAGCAGCTTGGGACTAGCGGGACCCACCGGGGAGCTGTTTTTT
>TRBV15|-|16|-|TRBJ2-1
CATTSLGGAPSDEQFF
TGTGCCACCACCTCCCTGGGGGGGGCCCCGTCCGATGAGCAGTTCTTC
>TRBV18|-|16|-|TRBJ1-1
CASSPLAGGENTEAFF
TGTGCCAGCTCACCCCTCGCCGGGGGCGAGAACACTGAAGCTTTCTTT
>TRBV5-1|-|17|-|TRBJ1-1
CASSLKEGGTANTEAFF
TGCGCCAGCAGCTTGAAGGAAGGAGGGACTGCGAACACTGAAGCTTTCTTT
>TRBV5-5|-|15|-|TRBJ2-3
CASSPAGLSVLTQYF
TGTGCCAGCAGCCCTGCGGGACTTTCCGTATTGACGCAGTATTTT
>TRBV2|-|14|-|TRBJ2-1
CASKDVLSYNEQFF
TGTGCCAGCAAGGACGTCCTCTCCTACAATGAGCAGTTCTTC
>TRBV6-6|TRBD1|14|-|TRBJ2-5
CASSYSTGKETQYF
TGTGCCAGCAGTTACTCGACAGGGAAAGAGACCCAGTACTTC
>TRBV5-1|-|11|-|TRBJ2-5
CASSLVETQYF
TGCGCCAGCAGCTTGGTCGAGACCCAGTACTTC
>TRBV6-5|TRBD1|14|once|TRBJ2-7
CASSYGQGIAEQYF
TGTGCCAGCAGTTACGGACAGGGAATCGCCGAGCAGTACTTC
>TRBV6-5|-|14|-|TRBJ2-4
CASSYGFAKNIQYF
TGTGCCAGCAGTTACGGTTTCGCCAAAAACATTCAGTACTTC
>TRBV6-4|-|12|-|TRBJ2-1
CASSDSSRKQFF
TGTGCCAGCAGTGACTCGTCTCGGAAGCAGTTCTTC
>TRBV7-9|TRBD2|16|-|TRBJ2-1
CASSFSGRVSYNEQFF
TGTGCCAGCAGCTTTTCCGGGAGGGTTTCCTACAATGAGCAGTTCTTC
>TRBV5-4|-|17|-|TRBJ2-3
CASSLNPGRIAPDTQYF
TGTGCCAGCAGCCTCAACCCGGGACGGATAGCTCCAGATACGCAGTATTTT
>TRBV28|-|17|once|TRBJ1-2
CASSLWVGGEVAYGYTF
TGTGCCAGCAGTTTATGGGTAGGGGGTGAAGTGGCCTATGGCTACACCTTC
>TRBV27|-|16|-|TRBJ2-1
CASSYEGYRVGNEQFF
TGTGCCAGCAGTTACGAGGGATACAGGGTGGGGAATGAGCAGTTCTTC
>TRBV14|-|20|-|TRBJ2-6
CASSQESQGRRTSGANVLTF
TGTGCCAGCAGCCAAGAGTCACAGGGTCGGCGGACATCTGGGGCCAACGTCCTGACTTTC